A selection of T cell receptor beta chains follows, all from one sample in a study of blood T cell repertoires in COVID-19. Assay: immunoSEQ multiplex PCR; the TCRdb copy retains only in-frame clones and omits some. The sample records tens of thousands of clones, roughly 90% being singletons. Sequencing was carried out using peripheral blood. The source is a human donor in a cohort sampled during active COVID-19. Each CDR3 is given without its conserved first and last residue.

v_call	cdr3_length	j_call	cdr3_aa
TRBV5-6	12	TRBJ2-7	ASSLWYGSYEQY
TRBV3-1/TRBV3-2	12	TRBJ2-7	ASSRSGGSYEQY
TRBV28	15	TRBJ2-2	ASSLLGTGSLGGELF
TRBV7-9	9	TRBJ2-1	ASSPSGEQF
TRBV6-5	12	TRBJ2-3	ASTRWQGSDTQY
TRBV5-1	12	TRBJ1-1	ASSLLTVNTEAF
TRBV6-4	13	TRBJ1-2	ASSARQGPIEGYT
TRBV4-3	11	TRBJ1-1	ASSPRLNTEAF
TRBV6-5	12	TRBJ1-6	ASHRTRNNSPLH
TRBV3-1/TRBV3-2	14	TRBJ1-6	ASSKAGTDYNSPLH
TRBV10-2	17	TRBJ2-6	ASSESSGQALSGANVLT
TRBV7-3	14	TRBJ2-1	ASSLRLAGAIDEQF
TRBV9	14	TRBJ2-7	ASSKDGRVSSYEQY
TRBV2	11	TRBJ2-3	AGQLTSTDTQY
TRBV4-1	14	TRBJ2-3	ASSQVNLVSTDTQY
TRBV28	14	TRBJ1-1	ASTPPTGGRNTEAF
TRBV29-1	17	TRBJ2-5	SVEGPPGTSGAYQETQY
TRBV28	12	TRBJ1-5	ASSLRGREGSQH
TRBV19	11	TRBJ2-3	ASGPSGTDTQY
TRBV7-8	14	TRBJ2-1	ASSFALAEFYNEQF
TRBV9	13	TRBJ2-3	ASSQSVESTDTQY
TRBV6-5	11	TRBJ2-7	ASSYSETGEQY
TRBV11-2	15	TRBJ2-3	ASSFSKASAKTDTQY
TRBV5-1	12	TRBJ2-1	ASSLDGTYNEQF
TRBV3-1/TRBV3-2	16	TRBJ2-7	ASSQDGGRTSDTYEQY
TRBV5-6	16	TRBJ2-5	ASRHSKARTGVWETQY
TRBV28	13	TRBJ2-5	ASSLGQGARETQY
TRBV18	15	TRBJ2-5	ASSPLGAGAPPETQY
TRBV4-3	16	TRBJ2-7	ASSQGGLAGGGTYEQY
TRBV2	9	TRBJ1-6	ATLQGSALH